These 32 T cell receptor beta chains came from one sample sequenced in a study of T cells expressing NK-cell markers. Following a re-call of the 5' RACE reads, TCRdb has one entry per CDR3 protein and lacks DNA. Found here are some 390,000 distinct CDR3 sequences; the top ten clones hold approximately 12%. Input material: blood T cells: a sorted CD56 or NKG2C T cell subset, CD4+ or CD8+ T cells, or bulk PBMC T cells (not recorded which). These receptors all stem from a woman aged 45-60 years in good health.

V is TRBV5-1 and J is TRBJ1-1. The CDR3 is made up of 15 amino acids. CDR1 is SGHRS and CDR2 is YFSETQ in the germline V gene. This chain's CDR3 is CASSPYNGVGTEAFF.

The rearrangement links TRBV3-1 to TRBJ2-1; the TRBD1 assignment by TCRdb is unverifiable without DNA. The CDR3 consists of 15 residues. CDR1 is LGHDT, CDR2 YNNKEL, per germline (reference sequence). The CDR3 region is CASSLGQGVINEQFF.

The chain is built from TRBV20-1 and TRBJ2-1; without DNA, the TCRdb call of TRBD2 cannot be checked. This CDR3 is built from 12 residues. CDR1 is DFQATT, CDR2 SNEGSKA, per germline (reference sequence). This CDR3 is CSARVSLDEQFF.

The gene calls are TRBV7-9 and TRBJ2-5; TCRdb selects TRBD2, and the lack of DNA leaves this call unchecked. This CDR3 has 14 amino acids. Germline CDR1 reads SEHNR; CDR2 reads FQNEAQ (reference sequence). The CDR3 sequence: CASSLSSGRETQYF.

The chain carries TRBV2 and TRBJ1-2; the D call of TRBD1 rests on TCRdb alone, since no DNA is present to check it. This CDR3 has 13 amino acids. Germline V lookup: CDR1 SNHLY, CDR2 FYNNEI. Here the CDR3 reads CASSPGQVYGYTF.

The chain is built from TRBV7-3 and TRBJ1-2; with no DNA, the TCRdb D assignment of TRBD1 cannot be verified. CDR1 and CDR2 from the germline V gene are SGHTA and FQGTGA. CDR3 length: 16 residues. Here the CDR3 reads CASSLVTDRTRYGYTF.

The J gene is TRBJ1-6, the V gene TRBV30. CDR1 and CDR2 from the germline V gene are GTSNPN and SVGIG (reference sequence). This CDR3 region has 13 residues. Here the CDR3 reads CAGTGTAQSPLHF.

The V call is TRBV2, the J call TRBJ2-3; as DNA is missing, the TRBD2 call by TCRdb cannot be tested. CDR3 size: 15 residues. Germline V lookup: CDR1 SNHLY, CDR2 FYNNEI. The CDR3 reads CASSSGRGSTDTQYF.

This chain uses TRBV4-1 with TRBJ2-1; no DNA is available, so the TRBD1 call from TCRdb remains unchecked. Looked up from germline, CDR1 is MGHRA and CDR2 is YSYEKL. The CDR3 runs 17 residues. CDR3 sequence: CASSQEGGQGVVYEQFF.

The gene calls are TRBV28 and TRBJ2-1; TCRdb proposes TRBD1, but this gene call is untestable without DNA. Looked up from germline, CDR1 is MDHEN and CDR2 is SYDVKM. This CDR3 has 15 amino acids. The CDR3: CASSLLRTGYNEQFF. Full variable domain (outside the CDR3, taken from reference TRBV28 and TRBJ2-1): DVKVTQSSRYLVKRTGEKVFLECVQDMDHENMFWYRQDPGLGLRLIYFSYDVKMKEKGDIPEGYSVSREKKERFSLILESASTNQTSMYLCASSLLRTGYNEQFFGPGTRLTVL.

This sequence joins TRBV12-3 or TRBV12-4 and TRBJ1-5; as DNA is missing, the TRBD1 call by TCRdb cannot be tested. This CDR3 has 16 residues. CDR3: CASLWGQGSENQPQHF.

The chain has TRBV11-3 and TRBJ2-1. This CDR3 region has 15 residues. Germline CDR1 reads SGHNT; CDR2 reads YENEEA. The CDR3 spells CASSLTRFPYNEQFF. The full variable domain, completed using reference TRBV11-3 and TRBJ2-1, is EAGVVQSPRYKIIEKKQPVAFWCNPISGHNTLYWYLQNLGQGPELLIRYENEEAVDDSQLPKDRFSAERLKGVDSTLKIQPAELGDSAVYLCASSLTRFPYNEQFFGPGTRLTVL.

The rearrangement uses TRBV27 and TRBJ1-6; no DNA is available, so the TRBD1 call from TCRdb remains unchecked. CDR3 length: 13 amino acids. CDR1 is MNHEY, CDR2 SMNVEV, per germline (reference sequence). CDR3 region: CASSWDRGQPLHF.

The chain joins TRBV24-1 to TRBJ2-7. The CDR3 length is 12 residues. CDR1 KGHDR and CDR2 SFDVKD come from the germline V gene. CDR3 loop: CATSDSGREQYF.

CDR3: CASSLMGDQPQHF. This chain uses TRBV5-1 with TRBJ1-5; TCRdb lists TRBD1, though no DNA is available to test this call. In germline, CDR1 is SGHRS, CDR2 YFSETQ. The CDR3 extends over 13 amino acids.

The CDR3 reads CASSLKGAGGTEAFF. The gene calls are TRBV12-3 or TRBV12-4 and TRBJ1-1; TCRdb calls TRBD1, which cannot be checked without DNA. The CDR3 runs to 15 residues.

The chain couples TRBV6-6 to TRBJ1-1. The CDR3 is 15 amino acids. Germline assignment: CDR1 MNHNY and CDR2 SVGAGI (reference sequence). The CDR3 is CASSYSRGGLTEAFF.

V usage is TRBV29-1 and J usage is TRBJ2-1; TCRdb's D call, TRBD1, is unchecked because there is no DNA. This CDR3 spans 12 amino acids. Germline V gene sequence: CDR1 SQVTM, CDR2 ANQGSEA. The chain's CDR3 is CSVGTFYNEQFF.

The chain carries TRBV6-2 or TRBV6-3 and TRBJ2-1; lacking DNA, the TRBD1 call made by TCRdb goes unchecked. Germline V gene sequence: CDR1 MNHEY, CDR2 SVGEGT. The length of the CDR3 is 13 residues. CDR3 amino acids: CASTNGRGGEQFF.

This rearrangement joins TRBV7-6 to TRBJ2-3; TCRdb returns TRBD1, unconfirmable since there is no DNA. CDR1 SGHVS and CDR2 FNYEAQ come from the germline V gene. The CDR3 contains 16 residues. CDR3 in amino acids: CASSLGPGGVTDTQYF.

The chain recombines TRBV3-1 with TRBJ2-5. The CDR3 is 14 amino acids. Germline V lookup: CDR1 LGHDT, CDR2 YNNKEL (reference sequence). CDR3 region: CASSNTLAEETQYF.

The rearrangement uses TRBV3-1 and TRBJ2-7; the TCRdb D gene call, TRBD2, has no DNA to confirm it. The CDR3 consists of 11 residues. CDR1 is LGHDT and CDR2 is YNNKEL in the germline V gene (reference sequence). The CDR3 here is CASRAGDEQYF.

This rearrangement joins TRBV5-1 to TRBJ2-3. Germline V gene data show CDR1 as SGHRS and CDR2 as YFSETQ. The CDR3 loop spans 14 amino acids. The CDR3: CASSVGIGTDTQYF.

The chain uses TRBV4-1 and TRBJ2-1; TCRdb reports TRBD2, a call that lacks DNA to check it against. The V gene's germline CDR1 is MGHRA and CDR2 YSYEKL. The CDR3 extends over 20 amino acids. CDR3 sequence: CASSQDRGLAGGGSYNEQFF.

The CDR3: CASSLGPQALSSYNEQFF. The chain joins TRBV5-1 to TRBJ2-1; the TCRdb D gene call, TRBD1, has no DNA to confirm it. CDR1 is SGHRS and CDR2 is YFSETQ in the germline V gene. The CDR3 is 18 amino acids.

The gene calls are TRBV20-1 and TRBJ2-3. This CDR3 has 15 amino acids. Germline V gene lookup returns CDR1 DFQATT and CDR2 SNEGSKA (reference sequence). Here the CDR3 reads CSASELRASTDTQYF.

The chain combines TRBV20-1 with TRBJ2-2; the TCRdb D gene call, TRBD1, has no DNA to confirm it. CDR3 length equals 16 residues. Germline CDR1 and CDR2: DFQATT and SNEGSKA (reference sequence). CDR3 amino acids: CSAPNPGPSNTGELFF.

This rearrangement joins TRBV11-2 to TRBJ2-2. The CDR3 has 15 residues. Germline CDR1 reads SGHAT; CDR2 reads FQNNGV. The CDR3 is CASSLFGSLAGELFF.

The J gene is TRBJ2-2, the V gene TRBV11-3; the TRBD2 assignment by TCRdb is unverifiable without DNA. This CDR3 contains 17 residues. Looked up from germline, CDR1 is SGHNT and CDR2 is YENEEA. The CDR3 reads CASSPSRLAANTGELFF. The variable domain in full, with the rest retrieved from reference TRBV11-3 and TRBJ2-2, is EAGVVQSPRYKIIEKKQPVAFWCNPISGHNTLYWYLQNLGQGPELLIRYENEEAVDDSQLPKDRFSAERLKGVDSTLKIQPAELGDSAVYLCASSPSRLAANTGELFFGEGSRLTVL.

This sequence joins TRBV6-4 and TRBJ1-6. The CDR3 is 15 residues long. The germline CDR1 and CDR2 sequences are MRHNA and SNTAGT. The CDR3 protein is CASSEGQPSNSPLHF.

CDR3 region: CASSLLASGSHEQYF. The chain is built from TRBV5-1 and TRBJ2-7; the D call of TRBD2 rests on TCRdb alone, since no DNA is present to check it. The CDR3 loop spans 15 amino acids. The germline gives CDR1 SGHRS, CDR2 YFSETQ.

This sequence joins TRBV2 and TRBJ1-5. CDR1 and CDR2 (germline): SNHLY, FYNNEI. This CDR3 is 14 amino acids long. CDR3 amino acids: CASKVSGGDQPQHF.